Presented here are 6 T cell receptor beta chains from one specimen sequenced in a study of shared clonotypes between healthy human individuals. The repertoire was sequenced with immunoSEQ multiplex PCR; TCRdb's copy has only in-frame clones and lacks some. The sample yields some 1 million clones, roughly 75% seen once. Sequenced sample: memory CD4+ T cells sorted from blood. Regarding subset: CD45RA-negative fraction. The receptors come from a man aged 18-30 years in good health.

The chain carries TRBV2 and TRBJ2-3, with 9 bases identical to TRBD1. There are 14 residues in the CDR3. Unmatched junction bases numbered 7, after V lost 8 bases and J lost 4 bases. The germline gives CDR1 SNHLY, CDR2 FYNNEI. The CDR3 loop reads CASADRGHPDTQYF. The CDR3 DNA is TGTGCCAGCGCGGACAGGGGTCACCCAGATACGCAGTATTTT.

The V call is TRBV30, the J call TRBJ1-3; the D is unclear. The V and J ends lost 7 bases and 0 bases respectively, with 10 bases between them. From germline, CDR1 is GTSNPN and CDR2 SVGIG (reference sequence). The length of the CDR3 is 13 residues. In nucleotides, the CDR3 is TGTGCCTTCCTGTGGGGCTCTGGAAACACCATATATTTT. Translated: CAFLWGSGNTIYF.

To note about this clone: This sample also contains other DNA sequences that code for the same CDR3. The J gene is TRBJ1-5, the V gene TRBV5-1; D may be TRBD1 (5 bases). Trimming took off 4 bases at V and 3 bases at J, with 11 bases between the two ends. Germline-derived CDR1 and CDR2 are SGHRS and YFSETQ. This CDR3 spans 14 amino acids. The DNA for the CDR3 is TGCGCCAGCAGCCCCGACAGCCCCAATCAGCCCCAGCATTTT. It translates to CASSPDSPNQPQHF. Together with reference TRBV5-1 and TRBJ1-5, the CDR3 gives the full variable domain: KAGVTQTPRYLIKTRGQQVTLSCSPISGHRSVSWYQQTPGQGLQFLFEYFSETQRNKGNFPGRFSGRQFSNSRSEMNVSTLELGDSALYLCASSPDSPNQPQHFGDGTRLSIL.

The V call is TRBV5-1, the J call TRBJ2-7; D possibly corresponds to TRBD2 (6 bases). The CDR3 is 15 amino acids. Germline loops: CDR1 SGHRS, CDR2 YFSETQ. Trimming removed 0 bases at V and 2 bases at J, with 12 bases between. In DNA, the CDR3 is TGCGCCAGCAGCTTGGTGCGGGACCTTACCTACGAGCAGTACTTC. Translated: CASSLVRDLTYEQYF.

There are a few counts of this clone. This rearrangement joins TRBV6-5 to TRBJ2-7; D may be TRBD1 (6 bases). The CDR3 is 13 residues long. Germline-derived CDR1 and CDR2 are MNHEY and SVGAGI. Trimming cost V 4 bases and J 3 bases, with 10 bases left between them. The CDR3 nucleotides read TGTGCCAGCAGTTCCACAGGGAGCTACGAGCAGTACTTC. It is translated as CASSSTGSYEQYF.

This clone turned up a few times. The chain couples TRBV5-6 to TRBJ1-1; D call uncertain. The germline V and J ends were trimmed by 4 bases and 0 bases, with 13 bases remaining between them. This CDR3 is 15 amino acids long. CDR1 and CDR2 from the germline V gene are SGHDT and YYEEEE. In DNA form, the CDR3 reads TGTGCCAGCAGCGACGGACTGATCATGAACACTGAAGCTTTCTTT. Translated, it gives CASSDGLIMNTEAFF.